The entry below gives a single T cell receptor beta chain sequence along with its context. The record originates from a study of blood T cell repertoires in COVID-19. CDR1 MNHNY and CDR2 SVGAGI come from the germline V gene (reference sequence). V was clipped by 6 bases and J by 5 bases, with 13 bases between them. The CDR3 sequence is 14 residues long. Assay used: immunoSEQ multiplex PCR; TCRdb lists only in-frame clones, some missing. The sample yields approximately 250,000 clones, 86% seen once. The rearrangement joins TRBV6-6 to TRBJ1-4; D call uncertain. This receptor was identified in a man aged 25 to 40 with active or convalescent COVID-19. The source material was peripheral blood. This CDR3 is CASSAGRSNEKLFF. The CDR3 region has the DNA TGTGCCAGCAGCGCCGGTCGCTCCAATGAAAAACTGTTTTTT.